These 7 T cell receptor beta chains share one sample of origin, sequenced in a study of CD8 T cells in ankylosing spondylitis. MiXCR, applied by TCRdb to the 5' RACE reads, yields one record per CDR3 protein. This sample carries roughly 700,000 distinct CDR3 sequences, under 20% of them seen once, and the ten largest clones take around 20%. Broader study findings: Within ankylosing spondylitis blood, a TCR beta motif made up of seven to nine highly homologous variants appeared to be characteristic.

Their specific antigens are unknown. Sequenced: blood, either unsorted or a sorted T cell fraction (not recorded which). These receptors all come from a male donor with ankylosing spondylitis.

This chain uses TRBV4-2 with TRBJ2-3, with D maybe TRBD1 (7 bases). Germline V gene sequence: CDR1 LGHNA, CDR2 YNFKEQ. V dropped 1 base and J dropped 14 bases, with 25 bases sitting between them. The CDR3 is 16 amino acids. The CDR3 region is CASSQVGGQNIKDWYF. CDR3 DNA sequence: TGTGCCAGCAGCCAAGTGGGGGGACAGAACATCAAGGATTGGTATTTT.

V is TRBV12-3 or TRBV12-4 and J is TRBJ2-2, with 7 bases fitting TRBD2. The CDR3 is made up of 16 amino acids. V was clipped by 7 bases and J by 3 bases; unmatched bases: 11. CDR3 sequence: CASNSGSGMHTGELFF. CDR3 nucleotides: TGTGCCAGCAATTCGGGGAGCGGGATGCACACCGGGGAGCTGTTTTTT.

This clonotype occurred a few times. V and J are TRBV9 and TRBJ2-5; TRBD2 agrees at 8 bases. This CDR3 spans 16 amino acids. CDR1 is SGDLS and CDR2 is YYNGEE in the germline V gene. V shed 2 bases and J 4 bases; nucleotides not matched to a gene: 10. The CDR3 sequence: CASSVVPGGAGETQYF. CDR3 DNA sequence: TGTGCCAGCAGCGTTGTACCCGGGGGGGCCGGAGAGACCCAGTACTTC.

This clonotype was counted only a few times. The chain has TRBV5-5 and TRBJ2-7; a weak D match, TRBD1 (7 bases). Germline CDR1 reads SGHKS; CDR2 reads YYEKEE (reference sequence). CDR3 length: 14 residues. V was cut by 2 bases and J by 3 bases, with 12 bases left in between. The chain's CDR3 is CASSFQGGHYEQYF. The CDR3 DNA sequence: TGTGCCAGCAGCTTTCAGGGGGGACACTACGAGCAGTACTTC.

This clonotype has a single count. The J gene is TRBJ2-2, the V gene TRBV11-1; TRBD2 might be the D (5 bases). The CDR3 has 18 residues. Germline CDR1 is SGHAT and CDR2 is FQDESV (reference sequence). The V gene lost 4 bases and the J gene lost 3 bases, with 21 bases spanning the gap. The CDR3 spells CASSSVGGPALDTGELFF. The CDR3 DNA sequence: TGTGCCAGCAGCTCGGTCGGCGGGCCCGCTCTGGACACCGGGGAGCTGTTTTTT.

The chain carries TRBV5-5 and TRBJ1-1; D may be TRBD1 (6 bases). V lost 1 base, J lost 1 base, and 11 bases lay in between. This CDR3 has 15 amino acids. Germline CDR1 is SGHKS and CDR2 is YYEKEE (reference sequence). This CDR3 reads CASSLTGGGNTEAFF. Written as DNA, the CDR3 is TGTGCCAGCAGCTTGACGGGAGGGGGGAACACTGAAGCTTTCTTT.

This clonotype was picked up a small number of times. This chain connects TRBV20-1 to TRBJ2-2, with no clear D. This CDR3 spans 14 amino acids. CDR1 is DFQATT and CDR2 is SNEGSKA in the germline V gene (reference sequence). V was pared by 3 bases and J by 6 bases, with 14 bases between. The CDR3 protein is CSARRNKPPGELFF. The CDR3 DNA reads as TGCAGTGCTAGGCGGAATAAACCTCCCGGGGAGCTGTTTTTT.